Listed below are T cell receptor beta chains from one sample, sequenced in a study of early T cells in non-severe SARS-CoV-2 infection. TCRdb independently ran MiXCR on the 5' RACE reads; one entry per CDR3 protein. Among about 70,000 distinct CDR3 sequences listed, around 12% were seen once. The sequenced sample was whole blood. These TCRs come from an adult who was a healthcare worker with PCR-confirmed SARS-CoV-2 infection or an uninfected control (not recorded which). Both conserved end residues are part of each CDR3. D genes are given only for firm matches. Clone size is stated in some rows and not others, as once, few, many or a class when expanded.

J: TRBJ1-5; D: TRBD1; V: TRBV28; size: many; CDR3: CASSLTGGYWSNQPQHF; DNA: TGTGCCAGCAGTTTGACAGGGGGGTATTGGAGCAATCAGCCCCAGCATTTT
J: TRBJ2-2; D: -; V: TRBV7-2; size: -; CDR3: CASSSVSFRELFF; DNA: TGTGCCAGCAGCTCAGTGTCCTTTAGGGAGCTGTTTTTT
J: TRBJ2-7; D: -; V: TRBV10-3; size: -; CDR3: CATDRDVNYSEQYF; DNA: TGTGCCACCGACCGCGACGTGAATTATAGTGAGCAGTACTTC
J: TRBJ2-7; D: -; V: TRBV2; size: many; CDR3: CASSGRQPVLYYEQYF; DNA: TGTGCCAGCAGTGGCAGGCAGCCAGTACTCTACTACGAGCAGTACTTC
J: TRBJ2-1; D: -; V: TRBV20-1; size: many; CDR3: CSATDRGGGNEQFF; DNA: TGCAGTGCTACCGACAGGGGCGGGGGCAATGAGCAGTTCTTC
J: TRBJ2-1; D: TRBD2; V: TRBV20-1; size: many; CDR3: CSASPGLAGGSQFF; DNA: TGCAGTGCTAGCCCTGGACTAGCGGGAGGCAGTCAGTTCTTC
J: TRBJ1-5; D: -; V: TRBV6-1; size: few; CDR3: CASSTGNNQPQHF; DNA: TGTGCCAGCAGTACAGGTAACAATCAGCCCCAGCATTTT
J: TRBJ2-7; D: TRBD2; V: TRBV5-4; size: many; CDR3: CASSFGAGGPYEQYF; DNA: TGTGCCAGCAGCTTTGGAGCGGGAGGGCCCTACGAGCAGTACTTC
J: TRBJ2-1; D: -; V: TRBV24-1; size: many; CDR3: CATSLSAYNEQFF; DNA: TGTGCCACCAGCCTATCGGCCTACAATGAGCAGTTCTTC
J: TRBJ1-5; D: TRBD1; V: TRBV20-1; size: many; CDR3: CSASQGGGNQPQHF; DNA: TGCAGTGCTAGCCAGGGGGGGGGCAATCAGCCCCAGCATTTT
J: TRBJ2-1; D: TRBD2; V: TRBV4-3; size: many; CDR3: CASSQVGTSGSRNEQFF; DNA: TGCGCCAGCAGCCAAGTCGGGACTAGCGGGAGTAGGAATGAGCAGTTCTTC
J: TRBJ1-1; D: TRBD1; V: TRBV6-2/TRBV6-3; size: many; CDR3: CASSYSWDDTGDTEAFF; DNA: TGTGCCAGCAGTTACTCGTGGGATGACACAGGGGACACTGAAGCTTTCTTT
J: TRBJ2-7; D: -; V: TRBV10-3; size: many; CDR3: CAISLPGQKSYEQYF; DNA: TGTGCCATCAGCCTCCCGGGACAAAAATCCTACGAGCAGTACTTC
J: TRBJ2-2; D: TRBD2; V: TRBV13; size: many; CDR3: CASSRQTSGITGELFF; DNA: TGTGCCAGCAGCCGCCAGACTAGCGGGATCACCGGGGAGCTGTTTTTT
J: TRBJ2-3; D: -; V: TRBV20-1; size: many; CDR3: CSARDTGRSTDTQYF; DNA: TGCAGTGCTAGAGACACGGGACGTAGCACAGATACGCAGTATTTT
J: TRBJ2-3; D: -; V: TRBV25-1; size: many; CDR3: CASTDTRVADTQYF; DNA: TGTGCCAGCACCGACACTAGAGTTGCAGATACGCAGTATTTT
J: TRBJ2-5; D: TRBD2; V: TRBV7-2; size: many; CDR3: CASSSRLAGGETQYF; DNA: TGTGCCAGCAGCTCGCGACTAGCGGGGGGTGAGACCCAGTACTTC
J: TRBJ2-6; D: -; V: TRBV19; size: many; CDR3: CASSLALSSGANVLTF; DNA: TGTGCCAGTAGTCTCGCATTAAGCTCTGGGGCCAACGTCCTGACTTTC
J: TRBJ1-5; D: -; V: TRBV7-2; size: few; CDR3: CASSLGEAGQPQHF; DNA: TGTGCCAGCAGCTTAGGGGAGGCCGGGCAGCCCCAGCATTTT
J: TRBJ2-7; D: -; V: TRBV7-2; size: -; CDR3: CASSLKFDRSSYEQYF; DNA: TGTGCCAGCAGCTTAAAGTTTGACCGAAGCTCCTACGAGCAGTACTTC
J: TRBJ2-7; D: -; V: TRBV28; size: many; CDR3: CASSSGAGPGQYEQYF; DNA: TGTGCCAGCAGTTCAGGGGCAGGGCCAGGTCAATACGAGCAGTACTTC
J: TRBJ2-1; D: -; V: TRBV20-1; size: many; CDR3: CSASRGGEQFF; DNA: TGCAGTGCTTCAAGGGGGGGTGAGCAGTTCTTC
J: TRBJ1-5; D: -; V: TRBV12-3/TRBV12-4; size: -; CDR3: CASNPGGPYQPQHF; DNA: TGTGCCAGCAATCCAGGAGGTCCTTATCAGCCCCAGCATTTT
J: TRBJ2-3; D: -; V: TRBV5-6; size: few; CDR3: CASSLDTGHRKSDTQYF; DNA: TGTGCCAGCAGCTTGGATACGGGACACCGTAAGTCAGATACGCAGTATTTT
J: TRBJ2-2; D: TRBD2; V: TRBV29-1; size: once; CDR3: CSVESGGGPGELFF; DNA: TGCAGCGTTGAGTCCGGCGGGGGACCCGGGGAGCTGTTTTTT
J: TRBJ2-3; D: -; V: TRBV11-3; size: few; CDR3: CASSLDFQGPSATQYF; DNA: TGTGCCAGCAGCTTAGATTTTCAGGGCCCCAGTGCTACGCAGTATTTT
J: TRBJ2-2; D: -; V: TRBV6-4; size: many; CDR3: CASSHEGGSGTGELFF; DNA: TGTGCCAGCAGTCATGAGGGGGGGAGCGGCACCGGGGAGCTGTTTTTT
J: TRBJ2-3; D: -; V: TRBV6-5; size: many; CDR3: CASQGTISTDTQYF; DNA: TGTGCCAGTCAGGGTACAATTAGCACAGATACGCAGTATTTT
J: TRBJ2-3; D: TRBD1; V: TRBV18; size: many; CDR3: CASSPAGGTPDTQYF; DNA: TGTGCCAGCTCACCAGCAGGGGGTACCCCCGATACGCAGTATTTT
J: TRBJ2-2; D: -; V: TRBV18; size: -; CDR3: CASSPQPQETGELFF; DNA: TGTGCCAGCTCACCACAACCACAGGAAACCGGGGAGCTGTTTTTT
J: TRBJ2-1; D: TRBD1; V: TRBV9; size: many; CDR3: CASSVVPGQGLNEQFF; DNA: TGTGCCAGCAGCGTAGTCCCCGGACAGGGCCTCAATGAGCAGTTCTTC
J: TRBJ1-1; D: TRBD1; V: TRBV2; size: many; CDR3: CASTQDRAENTEAFF; DNA: TGTGCCAGCACTCAGGACAGGGCTGAGAACACTGAAGCTTTCTTT
J: TRBJ2-2; D: TRBD2; V: TRBV5-1; size: many; CDR3: CASTSYGTSGTGELFF; DNA: TGCGCCAGCACCTCCTACGGGACTAGCGGTACCGGGGAGCTGTTTTTT
J: TRBJ2-3; D: TRBD1; V: TRBV29-1; size: many; CDR3: CSVAGTESTDTQYF; DNA: TGCAGCGTCGCCGGGACAGAGAGCACAGATACGCAGTATTTT
J: TRBJ1-1; D: -; V: TRBV7-9; size: many; CDR3: CASSSRQPEAFF; DNA: TGTGCCAGCAGCTCCCGACAGCCTGAAGCTTTCTTT
J: TRBJ1-1; D: -; V: TRBV29-1; size: -; CDR3: CSVETRRANTEAFF; DNA: TGCAGCGTTGAAACCCGACGAGCGAACACTGAAGCTTTCTTT
J: TRBJ2-1; D: -; V: TRBV7-2; size: many; CDR3: CASSLRVNNEQFF; DNA: TGTGCCAGCAGCTTAAGGGTTAACAATGAGCAGTTCTTC
J: TRBJ2-7; D: TRBD2; V: TRBV5-1; size: many; CDR3: CASSSEGLDFEQYF; DNA: TGCGCCAGCAGCTCGGAGGGACTAGACTTCGAGCAGTACTTC